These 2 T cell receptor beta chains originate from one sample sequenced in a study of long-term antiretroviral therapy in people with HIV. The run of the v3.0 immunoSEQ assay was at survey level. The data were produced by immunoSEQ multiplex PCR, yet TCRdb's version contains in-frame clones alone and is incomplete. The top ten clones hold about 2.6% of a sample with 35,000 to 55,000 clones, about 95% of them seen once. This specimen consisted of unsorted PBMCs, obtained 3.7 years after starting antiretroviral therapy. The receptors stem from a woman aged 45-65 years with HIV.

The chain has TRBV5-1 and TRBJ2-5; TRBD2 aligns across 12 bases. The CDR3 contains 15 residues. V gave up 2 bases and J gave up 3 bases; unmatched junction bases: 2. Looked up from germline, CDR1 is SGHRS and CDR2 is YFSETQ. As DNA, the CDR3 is TGCGCCAGCAGCTTTCTAGCGGGGGGGGAAGAGACCCAGTACTTC. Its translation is CASSFLAGGEETQYF.

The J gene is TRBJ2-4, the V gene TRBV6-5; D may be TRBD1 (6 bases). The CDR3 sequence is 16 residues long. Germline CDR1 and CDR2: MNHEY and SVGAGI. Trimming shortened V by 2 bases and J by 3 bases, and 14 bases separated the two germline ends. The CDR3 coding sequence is TGTGCCAGCAGTTACAAGGGGGTCCTGGGCAAAAACATTCAGTACTTC. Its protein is CASSYKGVLGKNIQYF.